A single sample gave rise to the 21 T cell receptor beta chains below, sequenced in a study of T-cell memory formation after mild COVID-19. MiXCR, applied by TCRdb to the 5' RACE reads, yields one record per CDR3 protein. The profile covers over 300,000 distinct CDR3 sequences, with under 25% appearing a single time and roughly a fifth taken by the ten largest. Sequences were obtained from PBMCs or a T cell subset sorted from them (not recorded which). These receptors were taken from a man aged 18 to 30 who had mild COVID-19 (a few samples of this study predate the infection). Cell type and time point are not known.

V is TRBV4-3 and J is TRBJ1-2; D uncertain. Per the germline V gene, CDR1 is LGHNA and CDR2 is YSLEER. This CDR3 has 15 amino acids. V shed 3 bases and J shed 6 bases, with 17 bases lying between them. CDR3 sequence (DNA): TGCGCCAGCAGCCAGACGGACGACCCTTTGGATGGCTACACCTTC. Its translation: CASSQTDDPLDGYTF.

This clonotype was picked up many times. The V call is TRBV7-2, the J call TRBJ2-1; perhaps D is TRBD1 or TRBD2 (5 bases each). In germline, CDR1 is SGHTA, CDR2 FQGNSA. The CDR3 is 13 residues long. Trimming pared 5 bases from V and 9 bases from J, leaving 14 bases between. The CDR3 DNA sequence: TGTGCCAGCAGCCAAAGTAGGGACGGTGAGCAGTTCTTC. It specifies CASSQSRDGEQFF.

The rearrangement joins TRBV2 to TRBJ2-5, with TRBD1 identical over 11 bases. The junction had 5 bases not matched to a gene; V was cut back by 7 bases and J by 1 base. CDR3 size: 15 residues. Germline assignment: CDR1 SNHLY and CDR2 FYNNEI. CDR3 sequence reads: CASTRDRGFQETQYF. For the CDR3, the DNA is TGTGCCAGCACTCGGGACAGGGGGTTCCAAGAGACCCAGTACTTC.

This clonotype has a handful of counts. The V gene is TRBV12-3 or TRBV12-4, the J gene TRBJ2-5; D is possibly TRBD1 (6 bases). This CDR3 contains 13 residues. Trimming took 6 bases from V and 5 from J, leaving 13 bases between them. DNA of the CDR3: TGTGCCAGCAGATCACAGGGCGCTGAGACCCAGTACTTC. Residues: CASRSQGAETQYF.

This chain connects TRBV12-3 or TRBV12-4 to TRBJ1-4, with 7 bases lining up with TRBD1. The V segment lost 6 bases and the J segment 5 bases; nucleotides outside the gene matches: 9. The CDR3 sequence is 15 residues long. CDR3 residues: CASRNYRGPNEKLFF. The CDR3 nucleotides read TGTGCCAGCAGAAACTACAGGGGACCGAATGAAAAACTGTTTTTT.

This CDR3 is CASSVPGYQETQYF. The CDR3 region has the DNA TGTGCCAGCAGTGTTCCGGGGTACCAAGAGACCCAGTACTTC. V is TRBV2 and J is TRBJ2-5; maybe TRBD2 (5 bases). The germline V gene encodes CDR1 SNHLY and CDR2 FYNNEI. The CDR3 covers 14 residues. V lost 4 bases, J lost 0 bases, and 9 bases lay in between.

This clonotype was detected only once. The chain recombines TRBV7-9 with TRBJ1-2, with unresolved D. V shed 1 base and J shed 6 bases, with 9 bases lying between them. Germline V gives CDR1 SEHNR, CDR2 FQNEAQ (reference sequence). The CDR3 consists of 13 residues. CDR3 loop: CASSLGGPHGYTF. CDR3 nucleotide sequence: TGTGCCAGCAGCTTAGGCGGGCCGCATGGCTACACCTTC.

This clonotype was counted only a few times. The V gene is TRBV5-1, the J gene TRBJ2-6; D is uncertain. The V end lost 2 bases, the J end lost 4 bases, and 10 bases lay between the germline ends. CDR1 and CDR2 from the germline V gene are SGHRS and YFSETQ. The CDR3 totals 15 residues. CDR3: CASSFGTAGANVLTF. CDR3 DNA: TGCGCCAGCAGCTTTGGTACTGCGGGGGCCAACGTCCTGACTTTC.

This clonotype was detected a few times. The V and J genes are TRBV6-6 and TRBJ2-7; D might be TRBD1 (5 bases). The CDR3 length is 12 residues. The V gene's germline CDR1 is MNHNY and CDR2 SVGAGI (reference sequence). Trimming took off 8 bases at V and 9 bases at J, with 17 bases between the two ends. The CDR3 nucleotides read TGTGCCAGCGGCCCCCAGGGCCTATGGCAGTACGTC. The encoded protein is CASGPQGLWQYV.

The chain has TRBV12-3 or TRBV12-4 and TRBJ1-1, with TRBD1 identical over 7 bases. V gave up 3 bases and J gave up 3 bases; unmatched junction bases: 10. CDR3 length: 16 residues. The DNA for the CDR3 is TGTGCCAGCAGTTTGATCGGAGGGGGCAGGGACACTGAAGCTTTCTTT. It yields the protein CASSLIGGGRDTEAFF.

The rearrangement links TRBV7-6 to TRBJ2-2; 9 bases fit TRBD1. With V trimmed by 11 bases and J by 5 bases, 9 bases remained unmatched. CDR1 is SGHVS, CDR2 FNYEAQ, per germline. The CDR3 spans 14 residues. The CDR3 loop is CAGTDRGWTGELFF. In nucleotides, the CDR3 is TGTGCCGGAACAGACAGGGGGTGGACCGGGGAGCTGTTTTTT.

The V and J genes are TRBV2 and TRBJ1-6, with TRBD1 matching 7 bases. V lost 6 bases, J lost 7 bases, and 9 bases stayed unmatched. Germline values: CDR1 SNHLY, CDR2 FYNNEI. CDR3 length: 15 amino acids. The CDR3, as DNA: TGTGCCAGCAGACCTGCAGGGGGGCAAAATTCACCCCTCCACTTT. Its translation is CASRPAGGQNSPLHF.

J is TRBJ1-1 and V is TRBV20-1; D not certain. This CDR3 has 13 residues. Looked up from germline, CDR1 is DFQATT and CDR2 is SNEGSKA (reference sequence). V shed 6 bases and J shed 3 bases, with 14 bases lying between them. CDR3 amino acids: CSAFRGPDTEAFF. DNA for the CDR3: TGCAGTGCCTTCCGGGGTCCGGACACTGAAGCTTTCTTT.

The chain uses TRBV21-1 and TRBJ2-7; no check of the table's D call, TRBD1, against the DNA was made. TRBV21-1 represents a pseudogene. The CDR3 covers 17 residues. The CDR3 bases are TGTGCCAGCAGCAAATGCGGTGGGGCAGGCAGGCCCTACGAGCAGTACGTC. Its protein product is CASSKCGGAGRPYEQYV.

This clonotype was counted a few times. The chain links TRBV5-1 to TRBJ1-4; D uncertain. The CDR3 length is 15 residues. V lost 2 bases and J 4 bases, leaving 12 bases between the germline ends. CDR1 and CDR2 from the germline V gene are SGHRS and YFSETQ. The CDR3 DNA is TGCGCCAGCAGCTTCGACAACCCCCTTAATGAAAAACTGTTTTTT. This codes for CASSFDNPLNEKLFF.

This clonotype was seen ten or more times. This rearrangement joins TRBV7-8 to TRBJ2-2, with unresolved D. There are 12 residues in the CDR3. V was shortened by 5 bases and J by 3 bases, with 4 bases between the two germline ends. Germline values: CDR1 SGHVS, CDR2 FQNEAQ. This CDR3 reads CASSPDTGELFF. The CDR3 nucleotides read TGTGCCAGCAGCCCGGACACCGGGGAGCTGTTTTTT. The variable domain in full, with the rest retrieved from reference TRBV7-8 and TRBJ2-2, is GAGVSQSPRYKVAKRGQDVALRCDPISGHVSLFWYQQALGQGPEFLTYFQNEAQLDKSGLPSDRFFAERPEGSVSTLKIQRTQQEDSAVYLCASSPDTGELFFGEGSRLTVL.

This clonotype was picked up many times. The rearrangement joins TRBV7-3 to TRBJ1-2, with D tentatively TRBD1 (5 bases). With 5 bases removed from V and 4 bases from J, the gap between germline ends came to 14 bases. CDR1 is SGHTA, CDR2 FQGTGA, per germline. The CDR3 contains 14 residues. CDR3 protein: CASSPSGGGYGYTF. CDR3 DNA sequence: TGTGCCAGCAGCCCAAGTGGGGGTGGCTATGGCTACACCTTC.

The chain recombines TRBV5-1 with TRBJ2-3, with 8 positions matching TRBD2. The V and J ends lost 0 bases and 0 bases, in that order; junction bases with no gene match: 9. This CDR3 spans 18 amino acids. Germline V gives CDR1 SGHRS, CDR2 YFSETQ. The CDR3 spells CASSLEGRGASSTDTQYF. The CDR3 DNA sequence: TGCGCCAGCAGCTTGGAAGGGCGGGGGGCCTCTAGCACAGATACGCAGTATTTT. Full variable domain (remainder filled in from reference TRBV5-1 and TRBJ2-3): KAGVTQTPRYLIKTRGQQVTLSCSPISGHRSVSWYQQTPGQGLQFLFEYFSETQRNKGNFPGRFSGRQFSNSRSEMNVSTLELGDSALYLCASSLEGRGASSTDTQYFGPGTRLTVL.

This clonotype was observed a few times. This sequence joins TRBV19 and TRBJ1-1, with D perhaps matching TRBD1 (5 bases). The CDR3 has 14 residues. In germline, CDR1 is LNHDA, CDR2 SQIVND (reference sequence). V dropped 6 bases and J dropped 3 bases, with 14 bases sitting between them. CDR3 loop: CASRNPGLDTEAFF. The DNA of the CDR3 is TGTGCCAGTAGGAACCCAGGGTTGGACACTGAAGCTTTCTTT.

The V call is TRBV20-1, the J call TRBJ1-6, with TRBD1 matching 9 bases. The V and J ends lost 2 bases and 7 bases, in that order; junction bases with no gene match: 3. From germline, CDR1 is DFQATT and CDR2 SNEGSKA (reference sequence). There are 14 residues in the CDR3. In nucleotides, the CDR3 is TGCAGTGCTAGAACAGGGGGCGGGAATTCACCCCTCCACTTT. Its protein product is CSARTGGGNSPLHF.

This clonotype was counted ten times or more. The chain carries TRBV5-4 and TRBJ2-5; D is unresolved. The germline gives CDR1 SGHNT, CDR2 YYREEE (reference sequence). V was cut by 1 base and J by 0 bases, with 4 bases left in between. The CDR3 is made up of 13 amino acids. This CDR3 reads CASSLSYQETQYF. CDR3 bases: TGTGCCAGCAGCTTGTCTTACCAAGAGACCCAGTACTTC.